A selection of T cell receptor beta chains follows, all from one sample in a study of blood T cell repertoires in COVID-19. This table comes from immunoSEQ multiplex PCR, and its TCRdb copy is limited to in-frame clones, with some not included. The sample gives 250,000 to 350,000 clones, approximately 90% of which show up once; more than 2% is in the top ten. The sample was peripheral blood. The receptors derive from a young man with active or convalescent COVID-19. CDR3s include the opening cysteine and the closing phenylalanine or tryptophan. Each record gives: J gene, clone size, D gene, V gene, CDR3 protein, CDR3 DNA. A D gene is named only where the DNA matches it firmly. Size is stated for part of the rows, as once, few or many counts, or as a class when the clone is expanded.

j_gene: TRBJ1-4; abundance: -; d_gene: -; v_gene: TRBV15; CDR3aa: CATSRGQVDNEKLFF; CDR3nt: TGTGCCACCAGCAGAGGACAGGTTGACAATGAAAAACTGTTTTTT
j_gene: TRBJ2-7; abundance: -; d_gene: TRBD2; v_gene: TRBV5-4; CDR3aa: CASSLAQGLAGGPGNEQYF; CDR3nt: TGTGCCAGCAGCTTGGCTCAGGGCCTAGCGGGAGGGCCTGGAAACGAGCAGTACTTC
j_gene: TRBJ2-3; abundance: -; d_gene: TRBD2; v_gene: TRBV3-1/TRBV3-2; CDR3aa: CASSLQLAGFTDTQYF; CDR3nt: TGTGCCAGCAGCCTTCAGCTAGCGGGGTTCACAGATACGCAGTATTTT
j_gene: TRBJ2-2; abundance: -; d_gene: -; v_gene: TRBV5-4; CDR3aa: CASSAGTWGGELFF; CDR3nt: TGTGCCAGCAGCGCTGGGACATGGGGCGGGGAGCTGTTTTTT
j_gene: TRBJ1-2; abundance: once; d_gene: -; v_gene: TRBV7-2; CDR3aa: CASSQLFGSNYGYTF; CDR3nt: TGTGCCAGCAGCCAGTTATTCGGGTCTAACTATGGCTACACCTTC
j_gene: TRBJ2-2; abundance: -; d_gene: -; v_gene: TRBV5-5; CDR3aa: CASSFGALNTGELFF; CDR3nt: TGTGCCAGCAGCTTTGGGGCTTTGAACACCGGGGAGCTGTTTTTT
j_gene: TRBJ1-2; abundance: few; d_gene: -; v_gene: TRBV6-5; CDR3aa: CASSPDSWSYYGYTF; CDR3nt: TGTGCCAGCAGTCCGGACAGCTGGAGTTACTATGGCTACACCTTC
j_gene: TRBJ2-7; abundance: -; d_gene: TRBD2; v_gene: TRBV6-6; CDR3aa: CASDNREDGGEDF; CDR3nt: TGTGCCAGCGACAATCGGGAGGATGGAGGGGAAGACTTC
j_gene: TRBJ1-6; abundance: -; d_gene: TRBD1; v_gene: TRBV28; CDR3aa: CASSYKRGQGASLSNSPLHF; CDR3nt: TGTGCCAGCAGTTACAAGAGGGGGCAGGGGGCGTCCCTCTCGAATTCACCCCTCCACTTT
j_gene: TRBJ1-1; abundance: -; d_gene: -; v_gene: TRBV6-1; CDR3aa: CASSETGGNTEAFF; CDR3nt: TGTGCCAGCAGTGAGACAGGTGGGAACACTGAAGCTTTCTTT
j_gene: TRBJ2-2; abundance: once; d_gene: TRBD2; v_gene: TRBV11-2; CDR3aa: CASSFSGGVPGELFF; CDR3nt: TGTGCCAGCAGCTTTAGCGGGGGGGTCCCCGGGGAGCTGTTTTTT
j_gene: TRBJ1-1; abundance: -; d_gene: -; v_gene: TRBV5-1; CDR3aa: CASSISPSTEAFF; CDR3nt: TGCGCCAGCAGCATCTCCCCGAGCACTGAAGCTTTCTTT
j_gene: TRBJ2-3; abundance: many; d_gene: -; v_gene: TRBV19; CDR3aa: CASSLDPGDTQYF; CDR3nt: TGTGCCAGTAGTCTCGACCCAGGAGATACGCAGTATTTT
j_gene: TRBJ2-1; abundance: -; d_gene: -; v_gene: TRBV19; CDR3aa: CASSIETAYNEQFF; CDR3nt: TGTGCCAGTAGTATCGAGACTGCGTACAATGAGCAGTTCTTC
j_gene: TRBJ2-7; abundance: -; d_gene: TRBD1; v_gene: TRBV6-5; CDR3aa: CASSPPGQGWEQYF; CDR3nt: TGTGCCAGCAGCCCCCCCGGACAGGGTTGGGAGCAGTACTTC
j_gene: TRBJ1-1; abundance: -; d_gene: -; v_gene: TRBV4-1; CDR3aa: CASSQGQFAMNTEAFF; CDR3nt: TGCGCCAGCAGCCAAGGACAGTTTGCAATGAACACTGAAGCTTTCTTT
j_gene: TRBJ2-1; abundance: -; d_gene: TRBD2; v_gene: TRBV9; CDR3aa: CASSVGAGDEQFF; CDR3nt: TGTGCCAGCAGCGTAGGAGCGGGAGACGAGCAGTTCTTC
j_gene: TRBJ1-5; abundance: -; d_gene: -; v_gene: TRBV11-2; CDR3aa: CASSLDQFSGQGYQPQHF; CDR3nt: TGTGCCAGCAGCTTAGACCAATTCTCTGGGCAGGGATATCAGCCCCAGCATTTT
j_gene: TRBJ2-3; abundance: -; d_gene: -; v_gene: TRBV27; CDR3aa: CASSLRVTDTQYF; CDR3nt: TGTGCCAGCAGTTTAAGAGTGACAGATACGCAGTATTTT
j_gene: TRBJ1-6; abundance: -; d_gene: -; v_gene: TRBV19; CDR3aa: CASSIDTTGVSLHF; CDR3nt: TGTGCCAGTAGTATAGATACGACAGGTGTTTCCCTCCACTTT
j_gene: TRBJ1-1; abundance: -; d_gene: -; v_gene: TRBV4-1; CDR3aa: CASSHDSGNTEAFF; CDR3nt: TGCGCCAGCAGCCACGATTCAGGGAACACTGAAGCTTTCTTT
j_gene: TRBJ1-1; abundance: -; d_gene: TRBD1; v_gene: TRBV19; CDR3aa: CASSMRGRLAEAFF; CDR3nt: TGTGCCAGTAGTATGAGGGGGCGCCTGGCTGAAGCTTTCTTT
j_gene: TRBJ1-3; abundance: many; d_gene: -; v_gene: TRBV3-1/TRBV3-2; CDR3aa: CASSQAEGNTIYF; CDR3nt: TGTGCCAGCAGCCAAGCGGAGGGAAACACCATATATTTT
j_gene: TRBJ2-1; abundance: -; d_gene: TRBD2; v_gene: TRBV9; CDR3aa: CASSVGLAGSSSYNEQFF; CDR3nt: TGTGCCAGCAGCGTGGGACTAGCGGGTTCAAGCTCCTACAATGAGCAGTTCTTC
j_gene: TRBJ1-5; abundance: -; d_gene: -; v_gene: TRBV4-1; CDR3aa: CASSQDSGNQPQHF; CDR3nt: TGCGCCAGCAGCCAAGATTCCGGGAATCAGCCCCAGCATTTT
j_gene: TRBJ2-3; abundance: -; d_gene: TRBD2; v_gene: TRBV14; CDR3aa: CASSRQRLAGGRDTQYF; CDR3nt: TGTGCCAGCAGCCGCCAAAGACTAGCGGGCGGGAGGGATACGCAGTATTTT
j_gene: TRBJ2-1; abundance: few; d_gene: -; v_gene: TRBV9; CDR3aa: CASSALAGDEQFF; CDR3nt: TGTGCCAGCAGCGCCCTGGCAGGGGATGAGCAGTTCTTC
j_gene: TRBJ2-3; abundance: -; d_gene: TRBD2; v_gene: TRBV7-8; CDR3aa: CASSLALAGGTDTQYF; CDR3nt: TGTGCCAGCAGCTTAGCGTTAGCGGGAGGCACAGATACGCAGTATTTT
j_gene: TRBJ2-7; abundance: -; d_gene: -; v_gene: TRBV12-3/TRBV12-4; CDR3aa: CASSVSSSYEQYF; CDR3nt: TGTGCCAGCAGTGTTAGTAGCTCCTACGAGCAGTACTTC
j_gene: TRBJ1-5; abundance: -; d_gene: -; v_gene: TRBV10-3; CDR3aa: CATGTRGQPQHF; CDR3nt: TGTGCCACCGGGACAAGAGGTCAGCCCCAGCATTTT
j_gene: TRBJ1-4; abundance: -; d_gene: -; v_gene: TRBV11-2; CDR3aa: CASRQSRQVDEKLFF; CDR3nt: TGTGCCAGCCGCCAATCGAGGCAAGTTGATGAAAAACTGTTTTTT
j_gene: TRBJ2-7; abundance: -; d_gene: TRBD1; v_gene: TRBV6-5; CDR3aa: CASSYSGTGVYEQYF; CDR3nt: TGTGCCAGCAGTTACTCTGGGACAGGGGTCTACGAGCAGTACTTC
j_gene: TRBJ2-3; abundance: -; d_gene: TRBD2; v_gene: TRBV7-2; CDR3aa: CASSLGPSGRYTQYF; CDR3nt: TGTGCCAGCAGCTTAGGTCCTAGCGGGAGGTATACGCAGTATTTT
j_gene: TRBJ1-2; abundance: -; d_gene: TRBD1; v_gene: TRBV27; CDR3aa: CASTPDRGVSGYTF; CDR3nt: TGTGCCAGCACCCCCGACAGGGGGGTAAGTGGCTACACCTTC
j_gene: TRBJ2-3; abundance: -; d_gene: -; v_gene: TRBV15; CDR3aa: CATSIKTVADTQYF; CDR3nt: TGTGCCACCAGCATAAAAACAGTCGCAGATACGCAGTATTTT
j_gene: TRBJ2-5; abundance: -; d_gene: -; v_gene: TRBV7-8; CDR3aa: CASSEQNQETQYF; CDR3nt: TGTGCCAGCAGCGAACAGAACCAAGAGACCCAGTACTTC
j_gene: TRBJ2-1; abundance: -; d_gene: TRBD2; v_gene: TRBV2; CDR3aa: CASSESASGNEQFF; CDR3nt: TGTGCCAGCAGTGAATCGGCTAGCGGCAATGAGCAGTTCTTC
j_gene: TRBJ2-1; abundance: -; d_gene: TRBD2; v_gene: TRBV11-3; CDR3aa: CASSPRVAGAEEQFF; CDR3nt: TGTGCCAGCAGCCCCCGAGTAGCGGGAGCTGAGGAGCAGTTCTTC
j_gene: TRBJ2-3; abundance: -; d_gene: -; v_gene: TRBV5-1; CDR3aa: CASSLNPRLADTQYF; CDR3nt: TGCGCCAGCAGCTTGAACCCCCGATTAGCAGATACGCAGTATTTT
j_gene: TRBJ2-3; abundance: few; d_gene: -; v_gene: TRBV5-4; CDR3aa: CASSFSLAGTDTQYF; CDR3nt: TGTGCCAGCAGCTTTAGTCTTGCGGGCACAGATACGCAGTATTTT
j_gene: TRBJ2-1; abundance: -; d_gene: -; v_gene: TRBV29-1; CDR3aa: CSVRTAGGSYNEQFF; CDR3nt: TGCAGCGTGAGGACAGCAGGAGGCTCCTACAATGAGCAGTTCTTC
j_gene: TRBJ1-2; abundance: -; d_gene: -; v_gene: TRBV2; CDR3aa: CASHQQGSNGYTF; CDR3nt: TGTGCCAGCCACCAACAGGGATCCAATGGCTACACCTTC
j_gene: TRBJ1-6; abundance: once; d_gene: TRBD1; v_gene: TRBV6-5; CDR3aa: CASARQGPNSPLHF; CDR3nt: TGTGCCAGCGCTCGACAGGGCCCGAATTCACCCCTCCACTTT
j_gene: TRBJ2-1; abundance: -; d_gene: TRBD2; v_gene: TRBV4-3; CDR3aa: CAASSGGRNNEQFF; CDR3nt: TGCGCCGCAAGCAGCGGGGGGAGGAACAATGAGCAGTTCTTC
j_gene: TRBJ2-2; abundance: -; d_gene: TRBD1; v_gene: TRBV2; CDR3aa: CASRGDSEPNTGELFF; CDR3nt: TGTGCCAGCAGAGGGGACAGTGAACCGAACACCGGGGAGCTGTTTTTT
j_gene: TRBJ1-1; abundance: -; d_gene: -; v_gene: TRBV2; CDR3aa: CASSRGENTEAFF; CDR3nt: TGTGCCAGCAGCCGGGGAGAGAACACTGAAGCTTTCTTT
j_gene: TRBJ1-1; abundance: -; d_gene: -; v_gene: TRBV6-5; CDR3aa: CASSYGAAMNTEAFF; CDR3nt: TGTGCCAGCAGTTACGGGGCGGCGATGAACACTGAAGCTTTCTTT
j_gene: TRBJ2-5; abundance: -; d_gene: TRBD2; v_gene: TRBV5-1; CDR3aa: CASSLEGGETQYF; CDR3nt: TGCGCCAGCAGCCTTGAGGGAGGGGAGACCCAGTACTTC
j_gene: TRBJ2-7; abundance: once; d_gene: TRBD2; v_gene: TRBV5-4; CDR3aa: CASSLGNSGGAYEQYF; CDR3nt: TGTGCCAGCAGCTTGGGGAATAGCGGGGGGGCCTACGAGCAGTACTTC
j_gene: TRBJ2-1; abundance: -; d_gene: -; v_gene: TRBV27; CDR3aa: CASSGGGLHNEQFF; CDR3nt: TGTGCCAGCAGCGGCGGTGGATTGCACAATGAGCAGTTCTTC
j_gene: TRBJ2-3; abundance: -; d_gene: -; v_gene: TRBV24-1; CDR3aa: CATSNSLTDTQYF; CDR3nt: TGTGCCACCAGTAACAGTCTCACAGATACGCAGTATTTT
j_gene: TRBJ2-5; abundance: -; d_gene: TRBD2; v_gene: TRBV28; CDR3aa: CASRKTSGRYQETQYF; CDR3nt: TGTGCCAGCAGAAAAACTAGCGGGAGGTACCAAGAGACCCAGTACTTC